The source of this T cell receptor beta chain is a study of cytomegalovirus exposure and HLA in healthy donors. The donors were in the approximately 130-subject validation cohort, distinct from the roughly 700-subject first cohort. Sequenced by immunoSEQ multiplex PCR; TCRdb stores in-frame clones only, minus some. The repertoire holds hundreds of thousands of clones, 90% seen once, with around 3.1% in the top ten. The V gene's germline CDR1 is SEHNR and CDR2 FQNEAQ (reference sequence). V dropped 5 bases and J dropped 4 bases, with 15 bases sitting between them. The CDR3 is 14 residues long. Points from the study as a whole: The tendency of first-cohort TCR clusters to co-occur in the 90 to 150 validation repertoires emerged from a later analysis. As confirmed in vitro, a few CMV-associated chains were specific for CMV antigens. Altogether, 150 to 200 TCR beta chains were recorded as cytomegalovirus-associated.

Notes on this clone: The antigen is not known.

The rearrangement links TRBV7-9 to TRBJ2-7; D may match TRBD1 or TRBD2 (6 bases each). This TCR came from a woman in her 30s in good health and CMV-seronegative. Sequencing was carried out using PBMCs. This CDR3 reads CASSPRGAGYEQYF. As DNA, the CDR3 is TGTGCCAGCAGCCCAAGGGGGGCAGGGTACGAGCAGTACTTC.